A single sample gave rise to the 23 T cell receptor beta chains below, sequenced in a study of tumor and adjacent non-tumor tissue in lung cancer (dated 2018 in TCRdb). RNA was extracted from bulk unsorted tissue and checked for quality with a NanoDrop ND-1000 and an Agilent 2100. For the normal lung samples, distant non-tumor tissue was collected more than 3 cm away from the tumor edge. Receptors were amplified or captured by multiplex PCR. The sequencer listed for this sample is Illumina HiSeq 2500. TCRbeta libraries were built by three rounds of nested PCR using primers (Table S4), following protocols modified from ARM-PCR. Using fastp trimming at Q25 and MiXCR clonotype assembly, TCRdb reanalyzed the public sequencing data and kept in-frame beta chains. Rows with one shared CDR3 protein collapse into an entry with the most common genes and DNA. The sample has about 76,000 distinct CDR3 sequences on record, around 80% of them singletons. The ten most abundant clones make up approximately 55% of the sample.

Specimen: distant non-tumor lung tissue. Receptors were obtained from a man aged 55 to 69 with non-small cell lung cancer.

This clonotype appeared once. V usage is TRBV7-2 and J usage is TRBJ2-3, with a tentative D call TRBD2 (6 bases). The V end was cut by 6 bases, the J end by 2 bases, with 18 bases between. Germline CDR1 SGHTA, CDR2 FQGNSA. CDR3 length equals 16 residues. In nucleotides, the CDR3 is TGTGCCAGCAGACTCGGGAGTAGTCTGTACACAGATACGCAGTATTTT. Amino acid sequence: CASRLGSSLYTDTQYF.

The rearrangement joins TRBV6-5 to TRBJ2-5; 9 positions agree with TRBD2. CDR1 and CDR2 (germline): MNHEY, SVGAGI. V was clipped by 5 bases and J by 2 bases; unmatched bases: 3. The CDR3 loop spans 14 amino acids. CDR3: CASSAGGGQETQYF. CDR3 nucleotide sequence: TGTGCCAGCAGTGCGGGAGGGGGTCAAGAGACCCAGTACTTC.

On this clonotype: At one boundary the junction diverges from the germline segment, which might be a read error. The CDR3 bases are TGTGCCAGCAGTTACTCGAATGCGGGGACGGGTAGCTATGACTACACCTTC. This encodes CASSYSNAGTGSYDYTF. The chain couples TRBV6-5 to TRBJ1-2; D might be TRBD1 (5 bases). This CDR3 is 17 amino acids long. Germline assignment: CDR1 MNHEY and CDR2 SVGAGI.

Remarks on this clonotype: An end of the junction differs from the germline gene, which may be a read error. The CDR3 DNA follows: TGTGCCAGCAAGCCCCAGGGAACTGGGGCCAACGTCCTGATTTTC. It codes for CASKPQGTGANVLIF. The chain links TRBV12-3 or TRBV12-4 to TRBJ2-6; D might be TRBD1 (5 bases). This CDR3 contains 15 residues.

This clonotype was picked up a small number of times. A read error may be the cause here, since a much bigger clone is one base away. The chain links TRBV20-1 to TRBJ2-7; 7 bases are shared with TRBD2. Germline V gene lookup returns CDR1 DFQATT and CDR2 SNEGSKA (reference sequence). The CDR3 spans 14 residues. The DNA of the CDR3 is TGCAGTGCTGGGGTCGAGCGGGATAAGCACGATCAGTACTTC. Amino acid sequence: CSAGVERDKHDQYF.

Remarks on this clonotype: A junction end diverges from the germline sequence, so it may reflect a read error. This chain connects TRBV10-2 to TRBJ2-7; D perhaps matches TRBD1 (6 bases). The germline CDR1 and CDR2 sequences are WSHSY and SAAADI. The CDR3 length is 12 residues. CDR3 nucleotide sequence: TGCTCCAGCAGTGATCCTGACAGGCCGAAGTACTTC. Its protein product is CSSSDPDRPKYF.

The chain carries TRBV7-2 and TRBJ2-7, with a weak D call TRBD1 (5 bases). The CDR3 covers 14 residues. Trimming stripped 4 bases from V and 5 bases from J, with 15 bases between. In germline, CDR1 is SGHTA, CDR2 FQGNSA. The CDR3 spells CASSSYLKTDEQYF. DNA for the CDR3: TGTGCCAGCAGCTCCTACCTTAAGACAGACGAGCAGTACTTC.

With regard to this clonotype: Possible read error: a much larger clone is one base away. V usage is TRBV4-2 and J usage is TRBJ2-1, with 10 bases matching TRBD2. The CDR3 covers 16 residues. Per germline, CDR1 LGHNA and CDR2 YNFKEQ. V shed 0 bases and J 9 bases; nucleotides not matched to a gene: 8. For the CDR3, the DNA is TGTGCCAGCAGCCAAGATGGAACTAGCGGGGAGATTGAGCAGTTCTTC. Amino acid sequence: CASSQDGTSGEIEQFF.

As regards this clonotype: The CDR3 end shows no conserved phenylalanine or tryptophan, and so a read error is likely. The chain combines TRBV6-1 with TRBJ2-7; no definite D call. The CDR3 is 15 amino acids. The V gene's germline CDR1 is MNHNS and CDR2 SASEGT. CDR3 nucleotide sequence: TGTGCTAGCATCTCTTATAGCACCAGCTCCTACGAGCAGTACTTG. Translating it yields CASISYSTSSYEQYL.

This clonotype was found a few times. A much larger clone is a single base away; this may be a read error. The chain uses TRBV20-1 and TRBJ1-4; the D gene is possibly TRBD1 (6 bases). The germline V and J ends were trimmed by 7 bases and 5 bases, with 17 bases remaining between them. The CDR3 is 14 amino acids. CDR1 is DFQATT and CDR2 is SNEGSKA in the germline V gene (reference sequence). CDR3 sequence: CSVTLDSRNEKLFF. The CDR3 DNA is TGCAGTGTTACCTTGGACAGTCGGAATGAAAAACTGTTTTTT.

Turning to this clonotype: At one boundary the junction diverges from the germline segment, which might be a read error. The gene calls are TRBV20-1 and TRBJ2-1, with 11 bases lining up with TRBD2. There are 15 residues in the CDR3. CDR1 DFQATT and CDR2 SNEGSKA come from the germline V gene (reference sequence). Here the CDR3 reads CNARELAGDNNKQFF. The CDR3 coding sequence is TGCAATGCTAGAGAACTAGCGGGAGACAACAATAAGCAGTTCTTC.

Details on this clonotype: One end of the junction is discordant with germline, which a read error may explain. The V and J genes are TRBV11-3 and TRBJ2-5; D not certain. Germline CDR1 SGHNT, CDR2 YENEEA. This CDR3 region has 11 residues. This chain's CDR3 is CATVYQETQYF. The CDR3 DNA sequence: TGTGCCACGGTGTACCAAGAGACCCAGTACTTT. Combining the CDR3 with reference TRBV11-3 and TRBJ2-5 gives the whole variable domain EAGVVQSPRYKIIEKKQPVAFWCNPISGHNTLYWYLQNLGQGPELLIRYENEEAVDDSQLPKDRFSAERLKGVDSTLKIQPAELGDSAVYLCATVYQETQYFGPGTRLLVL.

V usage is TRBV6-6 and J usage is TRBJ2-1, with D perhaps assigned TRBD1 or TRBD2 (5 bases each). Trimming left V 2 bases short and J 3 bases short, with 8 bases between. The CDR3 is 14 residues long. Germline V CDR1 and CDR2: MNHNY, SVGAGI (reference sequence). DNA for the CDR3: TGTGCCAGCAGTTACCGGGACCTCTACAATGAGCAGTTCTTC. Amino acid sequence: CASSYRDLYNEQFF.

Turning to this clonotype: The final CDR3 position lacks the conserved phenylalanine or tryptophan, pointing to a likely read error. CDR3 sequence: CASSLDRHSYEQYL. The DNA for the CDR3 is TGTGCCAGCAGCCTGGACAGGCACTCCTACGAGCAGTACTTG. The chain employs TRBV7-9 and TRBJ2-7, with 7 bases fitting TRBD1. CDR3 size: 14 residues. Trimming took 5 bases from V and 0 from J; bases not matched to a gene: 4. Germline V gene lookup returns CDR1 SEHNR and CDR2 FQNEAQ (reference sequence).

In the case of this clonotype: Compared with germline, one end of the junction differs, possibly owing to a read error. The chain has TRBV6-6 and TRBJ2-1; D may correspond to TRBD1 or TRBD2 (5 bases each). There are 15 residues in the CDR3. Germline lookup yields CDR1 MNHNY and CDR2 SVGAGI (reference sequence). Here the CDR3 reads CTSSWGVGVYNEQFF. DNA for the CDR3: TGTACCAGCAGTTGGGGCGTGGGGGTCTACAATGAGCAGTTCTTC.

A single count supports this clonotype. The CDR3 does not close with the conserved phenylalanine or tryptophan, likely indicating a read error. The J gene is TRBJ2-1, the V gene TRBV6-1, with 8 bases that match TRBD2. CDR1 is MNHNS, CDR2 SASEGT, per germline. V was clipped by 10 bases and J by 8 bases; unmatched bases: 16. The CDR3 has 15 amino acids. The CDR3 region has the DNA TGTGCCACCCGACCCCCGGGACTAGGTAACGATGAGCAGTTCTCC. Its translation: CATRPPGLGNDEQFS.

The sample holds one count of this clonotype. Relative to the germline gene, one junction end is altered; a read error may explain this. The chain carries TRBV20-1 and TRBJ2-1; D is unresolved. This CDR3 comprises 12 residues. Germline V gene sequence: CDR1 DFQATT, CDR2 SNEGSKA (reference sequence). Here the CDR3 DNA reads TGCAGTGCCAAATATATTAACAATGAGCAGTTTTTC. Protein product: CSAKYINNEQFF.

In this sample, this clonotype turned up many times. The genes are TRBV19 and TRBJ2-1, with TRBD2 matching 11 bases. The CDR3 length is 17 residues. The V gene's germline CDR1 is LNHDA and CDR2 SQIVND (reference sequence). J gave up 4 bases and V 11 bases, and 16 bases lay outside the gene matches. The CDR3 reads CASQETSGTPGYNEQFF. In nucleotides, the CDR3 is TGTGCCTCCCAAGAGACTAGCGGGACCCCAGGTTACAATGAGCAGTTCTTC.

This clonotype was seen only once. V and J are TRBV20-1 and TRBJ2-5, with TRBD2 as a possible D gene (7 bases). Trimming took off 0 bases at V and 9 bases at J, with 26 bases between the two ends. Germline V gene data show CDR1 as DFQATT and CDR2 as SNEGSKA (reference sequence). The CDR3 length is 17 residues. The CDR3 DNA reads as TGCAGTGCTAGAGATCGGGAGGCTAGCTGGGGGGCGCTTCCCCAGTACTTC. Its protein is CSARDREASWGALPQYF.

V and J are TRBV6-1 and TRBJ2-4; D is unclear. The CDR3 runs 15 residues. The V gene's germline CDR1 is MNHNS and CDR2 SASEGT. Trimming cost V 7 bases and J 2 bases, with 15 bases left between them. The CDR3 region is CASTIGSQTKNIQYF. Here the CDR3 DNA reads TGTGCCAGCACGATTGGTAGCCAAACCAAAAACATTCAGTACTTC.

The chain links TRBV11-2 to TRBJ2-1; 11 bases match TRBD2. CDR1 and CDR2 (germline): SGHAT, FQNNGV. Trimming cost V 4 bases and J 9 bases; bases outside gene matches: 8. The CDR3 loop spans 15 amino acids. The CDR3 coding sequence is TGTGCCAGCAGCTCTAGCGGGAGGACTCCCTGTGAGCAGTTCTTC. Encoded protein: CASSSSGRTPCEQFF.

With regard to this clonotype: This may stem from a read error, because a much larger clone lies one nucleotide away. This rearrangement joins TRBV7-8 to TRBJ1-4; D is uncertain. Germline CDR1 is SGHVS and CDR2 is FQNEAQ. Deletions cut 1 base from V and 0 bases from J, with 6 bases between. The CDR3 runs to 15 residues. The CDR3 DNA is TGTGCCAGCAGCTTAGGGTGTGCAACTAATGAAAAACTGTTTTTT. Amino acid sequence: CASSLGCATNEKLFF.

This clonotype was found once. Here the CDR3 omits its conserved ending phenylalanine or tryptophan, so a read error is the likely source. The chain recombines TRBV11-2 with TRBJ2-5; TRBD1 matches at 7 bases. The CDR3 covers 13 residues. V was pared by 9 bases and J by 3 bases, with 7 bases of the junction left unmatched. From germline, CDR1 is SGHAT and CDR2 FQNNGV. CDR3 nucleotides: TGTGCCAGTAGTCCTACAGGGGAAGAGACCCAGTACTTA. Translation gives CASSPTGEETQYL.